The rows below give T cell receptor beta chains drawn from one sample of a study of blood T cell repertoires in COVID-19. Using immunoSEQ multiplex PCR, the repertoire was profiled, and TCRdb retains in-frame clones only, with some absent. The data contain some 69,000 clones, roughly 90% of them singletons. The sequencing input was peripheral blood. These receptors were taken from a man in his 60s with acute or convalescent COVID-19. CDR3s include the opening cysteine and the closing phenylalanine or tryptophan. A D gene is named only where the DNA matches it firmly. Size tells how often a clone was seen (once, few, many) or the class of an expanded clone, and some rows leave it out.

TRBV21-1	TRBJ1-1	-	-	TGTGCCAGCAGCGCGTGCGAAGCTTTCTTT	CASSACEAFF
TRBV2	TRBJ2-1	-	-	TGTGCCAGCAGTGAAGCTCTTGGGGGGTACAATGAGCAGTTCTTC	CASSEALGGYNEQFF
TRBV2	TRBJ1-1	-	-	TGTGCCAGCAGAGACAGTACCTACACTGAAGCTTTCTTT	CASRDSTYTEAFF
TRBV7-2	TRBJ2-1	-	TRBD1	TGTGCCAGCAGCTTAGCTGGGCAGGGGGCCTACAATGAGCAGTTCTTC	CASSLAGQGAYNEQFF
TRBV9	TRBJ2-5	-	TRBD1	TGTGCCAGCAGCGTAGAAGGGACAGGGTTTGGGGAGACCCAGTACTTC	CASSVEGTGFGETQYF
TRBV3-1/TRBV3-2	TRBJ1-2	-	-	TGTGCCAGCAGCCAAGGACTGTCTTACTATGGCTACACCTTC	CASSQGLSYYGYTF
TRBV11-1	TRBJ1-2	-	TRBD1	TGTGCCAGCAGCTTAGCCCAGGGGGTTGACGGCTACACCTTC	CASSLAQGVDGYTF
TRBV6-6	TRBJ1-6	-	TRBD1	TGTGCCAGCAGTCTTCAACAGGGGAGGTCCTATAATTCACCCCTCCACTTT	CASSLQQGRSYNSPLHF
TRBV27	TRBJ2-7	-	TRBD1	TGTGCCAGCAGTTTTTCCGGGACAGGGGGCGACGAGCAGTACTTC	CASSFSGTGGDEQYF
TRBV7-2	TRBJ1-5	-	-	TGTGCCAGCAGCTTCAGCGTAGACGACAATCAGCCCCAGCATTTT	CASSFSVDDNQPQHF
TRBV2	TRBJ1-3	-	-	TGTGCCAGCAGTATACAGGGAAACACCATATATTTT	CASSIQGNTIYF
TRBV6-2/TRBV6-3	TRBJ1-5	-	-	TGTGCCAGCAGTCGATCACAGGCTCGCAAATCCCAGCATTTT	CASSRSQARKSQHF
TRBV7-2	TRBJ2-2	-	-	TGTGCCAGCAGCTTATATTGGCAGAACACCGGGGAGCTGTTTTTT	CASSLYWQNTGELFF
TRBV2	TRBJ1-2	once	TRBD1	TGTGCCAGCACCACGGACAGGGTGTTTCGTGGCTACACCTTC	CASTTDRVFRGYTF
TRBV7-9	TRBJ2-3	once	-	TGTGCCAGCAGCTTAAGATGGGGCTTGGCGGGACAGAGCACAGATACGCAGTATTTT	CASSLRWGLAGQSTDTQYF
TRBV10-2	TRBJ1-1	-	-	TGCGCCAGCAGTGAGGGAGTAACTGAAGCTTTCTTT	CASSEGVTEAFF
TRBV2	TRBJ2-7	few	-	TGTGCCAGCAGTGAAGCGCGTCCGCTGTACGAGCAGTACTTC	CASSEARPLYEQYF
TRBV6-5	TRBJ1-6	-	-	TGTGCCAGCACCATCTTACAGGGTCTGTCACCCCTCCACTTT	CASTILQGLSPLHF
TRBV7-9	TRBJ1-3	-	-	TGTGCCAGCAGCATCGACAGGCCAAACACCATATATTTT	CASSIDRPNTIYF
TRBV7-9	TRBJ1-4	-	-	TGTGCCAGCAGCTTAATAGTGACAGCAACTAATGAAAAACTGTTTTTT	CASSLIVTATNEKLFF
TRBV4-2	TRBJ2-7	few	-	TGTGCCAGCAGCCAAAACAGGGGGGGTTACGAGCAGTACTTC	CASSQNRGGYEQYF
TRBV24-1	TRBJ2-7	-	-	TGTGCCACCAGTGAGTCCAGGGGCGTATCCTACGAGCAGTACTTC	CATSESRGVSYEQYF
TRBV18	TRBJ1-5	-	TRBD1	TGTGCCAGCTCACCTGGACAGGGAGGGCAGCCCCAGCATTTT	CASSPGQGGQPQHF
TRBV29-1	TRBJ2-3	-	-	TGCAGCGTTGACCTAGATACGCAGTATTTT	CSVDLDTQYF
TRBV2	TRBJ2-7	-	TRBD1	TGTGCCAGCAGGTATAGACAGGGTTGGGGCGAGTCCTACGAGCAGTACTTC	CASRYRQGWGESYEQYF
TRBV11-2	TRBJ2-3	-	-	TGTGCCAGCAGCCTAAGCACAGATACGCAGTATTTT	CASSLSTDTQYF
TRBV5-1	TRBJ2-6	-	TRBD1	TGCGCCAGCAGCTTTACAGGGGCTGGGGCCAACGTCCTGACTTTC	CASSFTGAGANVLTF
TRBV3-1/TRBV3-2	TRBJ1-5	-	-	TGTGCCAGCAGCCAAGATCCCAGCGGTAATCAGCCCCAGCATTTT	CASSQDPSGNQPQHF
TRBV13	TRBJ1-1	-	-	TGTGCCAGCAGCTCTGGGACTGGCACTGAAGCTTTCTTT	CASSSGTGTEAFF
TRBV19	TRBJ1-1	-	TRBD1	TGTGCCAGTAGTGGAACAGGGGGCAAAGCTTTCTTT	CASSGTGGKAFF